This TCR beta chain was identified in a study of blood T cell repertoires in COVID-19. The protocol was immunoSEQ multiplex PCR, while the TCRdb copy is restricted to in-frame clones and leaves out a portion. The profile shows around 250,000 clones, roughly 84% of them singletons. V shed 2 bases and J shed 4 bases, with 8 bases lying between them. Germline-derived CDR1 and CDR2 are MDHEN and SYDVKM. The CDR3 extends over 14 amino acids. This clone was recorded only once. The rearrangement links TRBV28 to TRBJ2-2, with D unresolved. The sequencing sample was made of peripheral blood. This TCR was recovered from a woman aged 40 to 50 who had recovered from COVID-19. In DNA form, the CDR3 reads TGTGCCAGCAGTTTAGGGCAGCTCACCGGGGAGCTGTTTTTT. This translates into CASSLGQLTGELFF. Based on the CDR3 plus reference TRBV28 and TRBJ2-2, the full variable domain is DVKVTQSSRYLVKRTGEKVFLECVQDMDHENMFWYRQDPGLGLRLIYFSYDVKMKEKGDIPEGYSVSREKKERFSLILESASTNQTSMYLCASSLGQLTGELFFGEGSRLTVL.